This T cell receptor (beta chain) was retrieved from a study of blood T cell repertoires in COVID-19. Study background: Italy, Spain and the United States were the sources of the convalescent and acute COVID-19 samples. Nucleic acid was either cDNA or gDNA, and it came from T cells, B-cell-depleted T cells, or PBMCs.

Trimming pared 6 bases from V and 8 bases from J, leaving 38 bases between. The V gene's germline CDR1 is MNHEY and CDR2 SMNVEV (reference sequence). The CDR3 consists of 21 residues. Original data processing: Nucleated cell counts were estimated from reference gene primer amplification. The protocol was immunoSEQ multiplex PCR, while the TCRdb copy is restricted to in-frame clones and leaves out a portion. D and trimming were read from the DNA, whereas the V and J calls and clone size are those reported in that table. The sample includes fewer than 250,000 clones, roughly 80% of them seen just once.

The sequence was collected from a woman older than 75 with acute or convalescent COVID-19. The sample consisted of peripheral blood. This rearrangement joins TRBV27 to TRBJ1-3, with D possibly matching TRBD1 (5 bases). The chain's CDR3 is CASRRARGGVSYSQHRDTIYF. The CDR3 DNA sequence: TGTGCCAGCAGGAGGGCAAGAGGAGGGGTTTCATACAGTCAACACCGAGACACCATATATTTT.